The 6 T cell receptor beta chains below were found in one sample sequenced in a study of blood T cell repertoires in COVID-19. The table came from immunoSEQ multiplex PCR; TCRdb's copy has only in-frame clones and leaves some out. The data show a few hundred thousand clones, approximately 91% seen once. Sequenced input: peripheral blood. The source is a man aged 50-59 years with acute or convalescent COVID-19.

This clone was observed a handful of times. The chain links TRBV11-2 to TRBJ2-7; perhaps TRBD2 as D (6 bases). CDR1 SGHAT and CDR2 FQNNGV come from the germline V gene. The CDR3 runs to 14 residues. V shed 3 bases and J shed 4 bases, with 13 bases lying between them. The CDR3 DNA sequence: TGTGCCAGCAGCTTGGAGCCTAGCGTTTACGAGCAGTACTTC. Its protein is CASSLEPSVYEQYF. Full variable domain (remainder filled in from reference TRBV11-2 and TRBJ2-7): EAGVAQSPRYKIIEKRQSVAFWCNPISGHATLYWYQQILGQGPKLLIQFQNNGVVDDSQLPKDRFSAERLKGVDSTLKIQPAKLEDSAVYLCASSLEPSVYEQYFGPGTRLTVT.

The rearrangement uses TRBV30 and TRBJ1-5; a weak D match, TRBD1 (5 bases). From germline, CDR1 is GTSNPN and CDR2 SVGIG (reference sequence). The CDR3 loop spans 14 amino acids. V lost 3 bases and J lost 4, with 13 bases in between. CDR3 coding DNA: TGTGCCTGGAGCGATGGGGCCCCTAATCAGCCCCAGCATTTT. It encodes CAWSDGAPNQPQHF.

V gene TRBV10-2 combines with J gene TRBJ1-2; D may be TRBD1 (5 bases). In germline, CDR1 is WSHSY, CDR2 SAAADI. Trimming cost V 9 bases and J 4 bases, with 15 bases left between them. The CDR3 spans 13 residues. CDR3 nucleotide sequence: TGCGCCAGTGCGGGGGGTTCCCTCTATGGCTACACCTTC. Its protein is CASAGGSLYGYTF.

V is TRBV7-9 and J is TRBJ2-7, with 10 bases aligning to TRBD1. This CDR3 spans 15 amino acids. V was clipped by 7 bases and J by 3 bases; unmatched bases: 9. Germline CDR1 is SEHNR and CDR2 is FQNEAQ (reference sequence). The CDR3: CASTETGTGVYEQYF. Here the CDR3 DNA reads TGTGCCAGCACCGAAACTGGGACAGGGGTCTACGAGCAGTACTTC.

The chain has TRBV24-1 and TRBJ1-1; D not resolved. The CDR3 is 13 amino acids. Trimming pared 2 bases from V and 4 bases from J, leaving 7 bases between. Germline CDR1 KGHDR, CDR2 SFDVKD. The CDR3 sequence: CATSDSGSTEAFF. The CDR3 DNA reads TGTGCCACCAGTGATTCGGGGAGCACTGAAGCTTTCTTT.

V and J are TRBV3-1 (or the pseudogene TRBV3-2) and TRBJ1-6; D gene uncertain. CDR1 is LGHDT, CDR2 YNNKEL, per germline (reference sequence). The CDR3 has 13 residues. V was shortened by 1 base and J by 11 bases, with 9 bases between the two germline ends. For the CDR3, the DNA is TGTGCCAGCAGCCAAGTCCCCTCAGCACCCCTCCACTTT. Its protein is CASSQVPSAPLHF.